This T cell receptor beta chain emerged from a study of cytomegalovirus exposure and HLA in healthy donors. Some clones are missing from TCRdb's copy, which holds only in-frame ones; the method was immunoSEQ multiplex PCR. The sample records some 330,000 clones, about nine tenths being singletons. Study outcomes and limitations: Rare TCR sequences predominated, though certain public TCRs were found in many donors.

To note about this clone: The antigen is unknown.

CDR1 SQVTM and CDR2 ANQGSEA come from the germline V gene. CDR3 length equals 13 residues. Trimming stripped 7 bases from V and 3 bases from J, with 15 bases between. The rearrangement uses TRBV29-1 and TRBJ1-1; D possibly corresponds to TRBD1 (5 bases). The sample consisted of PBMCs. The clonotype was recovered from a woman aged 18-29 years in good health and CMV-seronegative. The CDR3 loop is CSAAGTLDTEAFF. CDR3 DNA: TGCAGCGCCGCCGGGACTCTGGACACTGAAGCTTTCTTT.